This entry lists 4 T cell receptor beta chains sequenced from one sample in a study of human T cells and chemical hapten exposure. TCRdb independently ran MiXCR on the RACE reads; one entry per CDR3 protein. The table lists roughly 120,000 distinct CDR3 sequences, more than 7.5% of them singletons. Sample time point: healthy volunteer bleed at 2 weeks. Before extraction, the whole blood was not fractionated, and total RNA was taken from it. Material: whole blood. These receptor sequences come from a male donor in good health. Some clones in this sample may be carry-over from other donors' samples.

This rearrangement joins TRBV5-1 to TRBJ2-1, with 7 bases aligning to TRBD1. Germline trimming cut 2 bases from V and 4 bases from J; bases unmatched to any gene: 9. This CDR3 is 16 amino acids long. CDR1 and CDR2 (germline): SGHRS, YFSETQ. The DNA of the CDR3 is TGCGCCAGCAGCTTCTTGGGACAGATCCAGTACAATGAGCAGTTCTTC. Its protein product is CASSFLGQIQYNEQFF.

The table lists this clonotype with a few counts. This chain joins TRBV5-6 and TRBJ1-5, with D perhaps TRBD1 (6 bases). CDR3 length: 17 residues. V shed 4 bases and J shed 2 bases, with 19 bases lying between them. Germline V lookup: CDR1 SGHDT, CDR2 YYEEEE. This chain's CDR3 is CASSLFGPGAGNQPQHF. CDR3 DNA sequence: TGTGCCAGCAGCCTTTTCGGCCCGGGGGCAGGCAATCAGCCCCAGCATTTT.

The chain has TRBV12-3 or TRBV12-4 and TRBJ2-1; 10 positions agree with TRBD2. The CDR3 has 16 amino acids. V lost 5 bases and J lost 5; bases outside the gene matches: 9. The CDR3 loop reads CASSPLLAGTDNEQFF. The CDR3 DNA reads as TGTGCCAGCAGTCCCTTACTAGCGGGAACGGACAATGAGCAGTTCTTC.

The genes are TRBV5-4 and TRBJ1-2; a weak D match, TRBD1 (5 bases). Germline CDR1 is SGHNT and CDR2 is YYREEE (reference sequence). Deletions cut 4 bases from V and 6 bases from J, with 19 bases between. The CDR3 is made up of 15 amino acids. Written as DNA, the CDR3 is TGTGCCAGCAGCGGGGTCCAGGGATTTAAGGATGGCTACACCTTC. Protein product: CASSGVQGFKDGYTF.